One and the same sample provided the 29 T cell receptor beta chains below, sequenced in a study of cytomegalovirus exposure and HLA in healthy donors. The PCR had 60 Vbeta and 13 Jbeta primers. Data came from immunoSEQ multiplex PCR; TCRdb stores just in-frame clones and leaves some out. The sample carries 200,000 to 250,000 clones, approximately 82% recorded once. The specimen sequenced was PBMCs. The source of these receptors is a woman between 35 and 50 years old in good health and CMV-seronegative.

This chain joins TRBV29-1 and TRBJ1-1; perhaps TRBD1 as D (6 bases). The CDR3 contains 14 residues. The V and J ends lost 1 base and 6 bases respectively, with 15 bases between them. Germline lookup yields CDR1 SQVTM and CDR2 ANQGSEA. CDR3 coding DNA: TGCAGCGTTGAAGGTGTGAGGGGACAAGCTGAAGCTTTCTTT. The encoded protein is CSVEGVRGQAEAFF.

The chain is built from TRBV27 and TRBJ2-1; 9 nucleotides match TRBD2. CDR1 and CDR2 from the germline V gene are MNHEY and SMNVEV (reference sequence). The length of the CDR3 is 14 residues. V lost 7 bases to trimming and J lost 8 bases; unmatched junction nucleotides: 9. The CDR3 DNA reads as TGTGCCAGCAAGACCGGGACTAGCACCTATGAGCAGTTCTTC. It codes for CASKTGTSTYEQFF.

This clone has a count of ten or more. The genes are TRBV7-3 and TRBJ2-3, with a tentative D call TRBD1 (5 bases). Germline-derived CDR1 and CDR2 are SGHTA and FQGTGA. Trimming shortened V by 3 bases and J by 1 base, and 11 bases separated the two germline ends. The CDR3 runs 15 residues. This chain's CDR3 is CASSLGPIGTDTQYF. CDR3 nucleotide sequence: TGTGCCAGCAGCTTGGGGCCGATCGGCACAGATACGCAGTATTTT.

The chain joins TRBV11-3 to TRBJ1-1; weak D call: TRBD1 (6 bases). Germline assignment: CDR1 SGHNT and CDR2 YENEEA. V shed 8 bases and J shed 5 bases, with 15 bases lying between them. This CDR3 has 13 residues. The CDR3 region has the DNA TGTGCCAGCTCAAATTCAGGGGTGACTGAAGCTTTCTTT. Its translation: CASSNSGVTEAFF.

This rearrangement joins TRBV14 to TRBJ1-1; maybe TRBD1 (6 bases). The CDR3 covers 16 residues. Looked up from germline, CDR1 is SGHDN and CDR2 is FVKESK. V lost 1 base and J 5 bases, leaving 17 bases between the germline ends. CDR3 coding DNA: TGTGCCAGCAGCCAAGTTCTTATAACAGGGAATACTGAAGCTTTCTTT. It codes for CASSQVLITGNTEAFF.

This clone was seen more than once but under ten times. The chain recombines TRBV4-3 with TRBJ1-5; D may be TRBD1 (5 bases). V shed 0 bases and J shed 10 bases, with 16 bases lying between them. The CDR3 has 15 residues. CDR1 is LGHNA, CDR2 YSLEER, per germline. DNA for the CDR3: TGCGCCAGCAGCCAAGAAGGGGCAGGTATCAGCCCCCAGCATTTT. Translating it yields CASSQEGAGISPQHF.

This chain connects TRBV27 to TRBJ2-5, with a tentative D call TRBD1 (6 bases). With the DNA end fitting TRBJ2-7 better, the J assignment may be wrong. This CDR3 comprises 14 residues. From germline, CDR1 is MNHEY and CDR2 SMNVEV (reference sequence). CDR3 sequence reads: CASSARKGHYEQYF. CDR3 coding DNA: TGTGCCAGTTCAGCCCGGAAGGGACACTACGAGCAGTACTTC.

The chain has TRBV6-5 and TRBJ1-1, with D perhaps TRBD1 (5 bases). Trimming left V 6 bases short and J 3 bases short, with 14 bases between. Germline CDR1 and CDR2: MNHEY and SVGAGI. There are 14 residues in the CDR3. CDR3 DNA sequence: TGTGCCAGCAGACTACAGGCGCCGGACACTGAAGCTTTCTTT. Protein: CASRLQAPDTEAFF.

This chain connects TRBV15 to TRBJ2-1, with D hard to call. Trimming shortened V by 4 bases and J by 4 bases, and 5 bases separated the two germline ends. The CDR3 runs to 12 residues. Germline V gene data show CDR1 as LNHNV and CDR2 as YYDKDF (reference sequence). In DNA, the CDR3 is TGTGCCACCAGCACCGGGTACAATGAGCAGTTCTTC. This encodes CATSTGYNEQFF.

The chain employs TRBV6-1 and TRBJ1-5, with D uncertain. The V and J ends lost 1 base and 0 bases respectively, with 10 bases between them. The CDR3 has 16 residues. Germline values: CDR1 MNHNS, CDR2 SASEGT. For the CDR3, the DNA is TGTGCCAGCAGTGAAGAGTACAGTTATAGCAATCAGCCCCAGCATTTT. Translated, it gives CASSEEYSYSNQPQHF.

The chain's CDR3 is CASKEAGFNTGELFF. CDR3 sequence (DNA): TGTGCCAGCAAAGAAGCGGGGTTTAACACCGGGGAGCTGTTTTTT. The chain joins TRBV7-2 to TRBJ2-2; 7 bases map to TRBD2. CDR3 length: 15 residues. Germline V gene lookup returns CDR1 SGHTA and CDR2 FQGNSA. With 7 bases clipped from V and 2 bases from J, the junction kept 7 bases outside the gene matches.

This chain joins TRBV5-1 and TRBJ2-7; 8 nucleotides line up with TRBD1. Germline V gives CDR1 SGHRS, CDR2 YFSETQ. V lost 4 bases to trimming and J lost 5 bases; unmatched junction nucleotides: 8. This CDR3 comprises 14 residues. DNA of the CDR3: TGCGCCAGCAGCCTCCGAGGACAGGGCCACGAGCAGTACTTC. The encoded protein is CASSLRGQGHEQYF.

The chain combines TRBV4-2 with TRBJ2-7; 9 bases match TRBD2. V gave up 0 bases and J gave up 4 bases; unmatched junction bases: 13. CDR3 length equals 18 residues. Germline lookup yields CDR1 LGHNA and CDR2 YNFKEQ. The CDR3 DNA reads TGTGCCAGCAGCCAAGAAGGCGGGGGGGCCTCATGGTTATACGAGCAGTACTTC. This gives the protein CASSQEGGGASWLYEQYF.

The chain uses TRBV19 and TRBJ1-1, with D possibly matching TRBD1 (5 bases). The V end lost 1 base, the J end lost 7 bases, and 7 bases lay between the germline ends. The germline CDR1 and CDR2 sequences are LNHDA and SQIVND (reference sequence). The CDR3 consists of 12 residues. CDR3 nucleotide sequence: TGTGCCAGTAGTATAGTCGGGGGTGAAGCTTTCTTT. As protein: CASSIVGGEAFF.

This clone was picked up one time. At one boundary the junction diverges from the germline segment, which might be a read error. J is TRBJ1-5 and V is TRBV7-9, with no clear D. The CDR3 sequence is 15 residues long. Looked up from germline, CDR1 is SEHNR and CDR2 is FQNEAQ (reference sequence). The CDR3 spells CSSSSLGDRLGPQHF. Written as DNA, the CDR3 is TGTTCCAGCAGCTCCCTAGGAGACCGTCTTGGCCCCCAGCATTTT.

The chain has TRBV4-2 and TRBJ2-7, with D unclear. The length of the CDR3 is 14 residues. Trimming left V 4 bases short and J 3 bases short, with 13 bases between. Germline CDR1 reads LGHNA; CDR2 reads YNFKEQ. CDR3 coding DNA: TGTGCCAGCAGCCCACTTCTCCAGGACTACGAGCAGTACTTC. Its translation is CASSPLLQDYEQYF.

This sequence joins TRBV7-9 and TRBJ1-1; D is uncertain. This CDR3 has 12 residues. CDR1 and CDR2 from the germline V gene are SEHNR and FQNEAQ (reference sequence). V shed 1 base and J shed 8 bases, with 8 bases lying between them. The CDR3 sequence is CASSLVWEEAFF. The CDR3 DNA follows: TGTGCCAGCAGCTTAGTTTGGGAGGAAGCTTTCTTT.

V usage is TRBV7-9 and J usage is TRBJ2-1, with 10 bases that match TRBD1. Trimming took 5 bases from V and 7 from J; bases not matched to a gene: 2. CDR1 and CDR2 from the germline V gene are SEHNR and FQNEAQ (reference sequence). CDR3 length: 13 amino acids. The DNA of the CDR3 is TGTGCCAGCAGCCCGGGACAGGGGAATGAGCAGTTCTTC. Translating gives CASSPGQGNEQFF.

This chain connects TRBV29-1 to TRBJ1-2; 7 nucleotides line up with TRBD1. After removal of 3 bases from V and 4 bases from J, the junction contained 8 bases not matched to a gene. The CDR3 totals 14 residues. The germline V gene has CDR1 SQVTM and CDR2 ANQGSEA. CDR3 DNA: TGCAGCGTTGAGTTTCGGACAGGTGTCTATGGCTACACCTTC. This gives the protein CSVEFRTGVYGYTF.

This rearrangement joins TRBV5-1 to TRBJ2-3, with D tentatively TRBD2 (6 bases). This CDR3 has 15 amino acids. V gave up 4 bases and J gave up 2 bases, with 14 bases separating them. Germline-derived CDR1 and CDR2 are SGHRS and YFSETQ. The CDR3 DNA reads TGCGCCAGCAGCCCTCGGACTACGTACACAGATACGCAGTATTTT. This translates into CASSPRTTYTDTQYF.

The chain has TRBV29-1 and TRBJ1-2, with D unclear. From germline, CDR1 is SQVTM and CDR2 ANQGSEA. The CDR3 runs to 14 residues. Trimming stripped 2 bases from V and 8 bases from J, with 18 bases between. This CDR3 is CSVEPPGIPYGYTF. The CDR3 DNA sequence: TGCAGCGTTGAACCCCCCGGGATCCCCTACGGCTACACCTTC.

The CDR3 region has the DNA TGTGCCAGCAGCGTAGTGTCGTTGTCGAACACTGAAGCTTTCTTT. It translates to CASSVVSLSNTEAFF. The rearrangement links TRBV9 to TRBJ1-1; no reliable D call. CDR1 and CDR2 (germline): SGDLS, YYNGEE. The CDR3 consists of 15 residues. V lost 0 bases, J lost 1 base, and 10 bases lay in between.

The CDR3 DNA reads as TGTGCCAGCAGCGGACAGTATTCGGGCTCACCCCTCCACTTT. This translates into CASSGQYSGSPLHF. The rearrangement links TRBV9 to TRBJ1-6; weak D call: TRBD1 (5 bases). CDR1 is SGDLS, CDR2 YYNGEE, per germline. V lost 3 bases and J lost 10, with 14 bases in between. This CDR3 is built from 14 residues.

This clone showed up just once. The rearrangement joins TRBV28 to TRBJ2-7; the match to TRBD1 covers 11 bases. The CDR3 consists of 19 residues. The V gene end was trimmed by 2 bases and the J gene end by 2 bases; junction bases not matched to a gene: 14. Germline V gene data show CDR1 as MDHEN and CDR2 as SYDVKM. CDR3 sequence reads: CASSLRSHLRDRGTYEQYF. In nucleotides, the CDR3 is TGTGCCAGCAGTTTACGGTCCCACCTTCGGGACAGGGGGACCTACGAGCAGTACTTC.

The chain joins TRBV28 to TRBJ2-5; the match to TRBD2 covers 9 bases. The CDR3 covers 14 residues. V shed 2 bases and J 4 bases; nucleotides not matched to a gene: 2. Per germline, CDR1 MDHEN and CDR2 SYDVKM. This chain's CDR3 is CASSLRAGGETQYF. CDR3 DNA sequence: TGTGCCAGCAGTTTACGAGCGGGGGGAGAGACCCAGTACTTC. The variable domain in full, with the rest retrieved from reference TRBV28 and TRBJ2-5, is DVKVTQSSRYLVKRTGEKVFLECVQDMDHENMFWYRQDPGLGLRLIYFSYDVKMKEKGDIPEGYSVSREKKERFSLILESASTNQTSMYLCASSLRAGGETQYFGPGTRLLVL.

The chain is built from TRBV4-1 and TRBJ2-1; D is unclear. Germline values: CDR1 MGHRA, CDR2 YSYEKL. V was clipped by 0 bases and J by 6 bases, with 9 bases between them. The CDR3 length is 14 residues. CDR3 bases: TGCGCCAGCAGCCAAGATGCCCGACTCAATGAGCAGTTCTTC. It codes for CASSQDARLNEQFF.

The V and J genes are TRBV6-6 and TRBJ1-3; no reliable D call. V was pared by 6 bases and J by 3 bases, with 9 bases between. CDR1 and CDR2 from the germline V gene are MNHNY and SVGAGI (reference sequence). The CDR3 has 13 amino acids. The CDR3 DNA reads as TGTGCCAGCAGCCCCGCTAGTGGAAACACCATATATTTT. Encoded protein: CASSPASGNTIYF.

V and J are TRBV7-9 and TRBJ1-3; possible D gene TRBD1, 5 bases. The CDR3 has 14 amino acids. Germline loops: CDR1 SEHNR, CDR2 FQNEAQ (reference sequence). V lost 5 bases to trimming and J lost 8 bases, with 16 bases between them. The DNA for the CDR3 is TGTGCCAGCAGCCTCGGGACTGCCAGTCACACCATATATTTT. The encoded protein is CASSLGTASHTIYF.

The chain joins TRBV25-1 to TRBJ2-7, with D unclear. Germline assignment: CDR1 MGHDK and CDR2 SYGVNS. The CDR3 loop spans 12 amino acids. The V and J ends lost 3 bases and 2 bases respectively, with 5 bases between them. The CDR3 DNA reads TGTGCCAGCAGTGAGGCTCCCTACGAGCAGTACTTC. Its protein product is CASSEAPYEQYF.